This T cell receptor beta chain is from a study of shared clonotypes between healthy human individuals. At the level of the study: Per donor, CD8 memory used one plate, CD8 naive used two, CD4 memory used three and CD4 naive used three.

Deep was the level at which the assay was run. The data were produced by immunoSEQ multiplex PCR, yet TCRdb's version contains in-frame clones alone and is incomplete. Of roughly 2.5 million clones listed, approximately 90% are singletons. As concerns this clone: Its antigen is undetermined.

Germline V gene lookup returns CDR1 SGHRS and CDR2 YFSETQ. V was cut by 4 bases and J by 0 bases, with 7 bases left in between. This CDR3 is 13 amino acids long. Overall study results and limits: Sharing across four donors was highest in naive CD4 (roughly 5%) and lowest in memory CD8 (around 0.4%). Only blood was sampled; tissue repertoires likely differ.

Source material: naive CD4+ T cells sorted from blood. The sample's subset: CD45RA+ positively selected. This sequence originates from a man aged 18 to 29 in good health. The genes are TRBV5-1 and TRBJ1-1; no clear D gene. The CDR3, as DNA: TGCGCCAGCAGCGTTGGGATGAACACTGAAGCTTTCTTT. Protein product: CASSVGMNTEAFF.